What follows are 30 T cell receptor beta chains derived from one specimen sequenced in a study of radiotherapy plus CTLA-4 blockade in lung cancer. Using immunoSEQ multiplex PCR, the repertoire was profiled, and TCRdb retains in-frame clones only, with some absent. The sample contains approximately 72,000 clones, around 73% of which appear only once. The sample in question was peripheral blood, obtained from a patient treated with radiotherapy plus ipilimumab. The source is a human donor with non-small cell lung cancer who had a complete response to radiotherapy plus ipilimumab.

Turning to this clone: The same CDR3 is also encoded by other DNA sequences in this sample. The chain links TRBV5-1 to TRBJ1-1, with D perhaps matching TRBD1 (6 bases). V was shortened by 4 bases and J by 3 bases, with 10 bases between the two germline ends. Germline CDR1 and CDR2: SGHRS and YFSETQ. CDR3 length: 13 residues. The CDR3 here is CASSLGGDTEAFF. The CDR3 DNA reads TGCGCCAGCAGCCTAGGGGGGGACACTGAAGCTTTCTTT.

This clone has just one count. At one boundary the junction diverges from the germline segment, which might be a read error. CDR3 DNA: TGTGCCAGCACTTACCGGGACAGGGATAAAAACATTCAGTACTTC. Protein product: CASTYRDRDKNIQYF. This chain connects TRBV6-6 to TRBJ2-4; 9 bases line up with TRBD1. The CDR3 is made up of 15 amino acids. The germline V gene encodes CDR1 MNHNY and CDR2 SVGAGI (reference sequence).

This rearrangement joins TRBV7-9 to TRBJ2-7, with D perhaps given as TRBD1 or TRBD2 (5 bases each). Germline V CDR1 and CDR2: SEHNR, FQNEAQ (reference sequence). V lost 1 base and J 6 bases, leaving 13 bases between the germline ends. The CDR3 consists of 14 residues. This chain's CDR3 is CASSLVQGGGEQYF. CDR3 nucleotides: TGTGCCAGCAGCTTAGTGCAGGGCGGAGGCGAGCAGTACTTC.

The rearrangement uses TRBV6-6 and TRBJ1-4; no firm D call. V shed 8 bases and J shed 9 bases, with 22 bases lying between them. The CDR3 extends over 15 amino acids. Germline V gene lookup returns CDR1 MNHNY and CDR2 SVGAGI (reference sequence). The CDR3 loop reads CASRPPGISDKKLFF. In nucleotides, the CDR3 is TGTGCCAGCCGACCCCCGGGAATTTCGGATAAAAAACTGTTTTTT.

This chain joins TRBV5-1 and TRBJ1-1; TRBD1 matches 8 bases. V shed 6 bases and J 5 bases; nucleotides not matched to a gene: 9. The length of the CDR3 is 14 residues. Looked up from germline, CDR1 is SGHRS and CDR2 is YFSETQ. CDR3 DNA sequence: TGCGCCAGCACAATGACAGGGGCCGTAACTGAAGCTTTCTTT. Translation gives CASTMTGAVTEAFF. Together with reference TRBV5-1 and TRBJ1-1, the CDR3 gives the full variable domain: KAGVTQTPRYLIKTRGQQVTLSCSPISGHRSVSWYQQTPGQGLQFLFEYFSETQRNKGNFPGRFSGRQFSNSRSEMNVSTLELGDSALYLCASTMTGAVTEAFFGQGTRLTVV.

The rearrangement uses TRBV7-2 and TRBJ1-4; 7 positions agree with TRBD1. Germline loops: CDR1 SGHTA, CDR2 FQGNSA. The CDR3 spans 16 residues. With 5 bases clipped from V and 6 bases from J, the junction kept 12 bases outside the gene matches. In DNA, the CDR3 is TGTGCCAGCAGCCCCCAGGGGGGCCGCGCGTATGAAAAACTGTTTTTT. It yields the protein CASSPQGGRAYEKLFF.

The CDR3 loop is CASSDAGQGIWETQYF. CDR3 bases: TGTGCCAGCAGCGATGCGGGACAGGGTATTTGGGAGACCCAGTACTTC. The genes are TRBV5-4 and TRBJ2-5; 9 bases fit TRBD1. Trimming at V came to 4 bases and at J to 5 bases, leaving 12 bases not matched to a gene. This CDR3 region has 16 residues. Germline V gene sequence: CDR1 SGHNT, CDR2 YYREEE (reference sequence).

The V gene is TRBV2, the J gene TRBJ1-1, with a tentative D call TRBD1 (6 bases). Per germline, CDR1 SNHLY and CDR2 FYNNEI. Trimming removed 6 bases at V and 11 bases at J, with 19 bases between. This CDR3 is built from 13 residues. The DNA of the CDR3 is TGTGCCAGCAGAAGACAGGCAGGTCCCAGGGCTTTCTTT. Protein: CASRRQAGPRAFF.

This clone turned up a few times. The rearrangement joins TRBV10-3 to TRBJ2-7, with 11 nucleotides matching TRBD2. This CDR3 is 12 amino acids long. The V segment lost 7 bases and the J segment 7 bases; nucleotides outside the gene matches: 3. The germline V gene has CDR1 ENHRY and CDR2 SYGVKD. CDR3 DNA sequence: TGTGCCATCATGGGACTAGCGGCTGAGCAGTACTTC. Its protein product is CAIMGLAAEQYF.

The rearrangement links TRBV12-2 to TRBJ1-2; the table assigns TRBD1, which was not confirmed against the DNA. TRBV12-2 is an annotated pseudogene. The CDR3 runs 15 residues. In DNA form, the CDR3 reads TGTGCAAGTCGATTTCCCCCGGACAGGGTGGGTGGCTACACCTTC. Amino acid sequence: CASRFPPDRVGGYTF.

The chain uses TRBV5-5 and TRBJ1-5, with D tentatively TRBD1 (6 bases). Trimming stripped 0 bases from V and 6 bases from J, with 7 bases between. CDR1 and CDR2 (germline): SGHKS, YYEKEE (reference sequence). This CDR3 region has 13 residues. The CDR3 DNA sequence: TGTGCCAGCAGCTTGGGACAGGCTCAGCCCCAGCATTTT. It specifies CASSLGQAQPQHF.

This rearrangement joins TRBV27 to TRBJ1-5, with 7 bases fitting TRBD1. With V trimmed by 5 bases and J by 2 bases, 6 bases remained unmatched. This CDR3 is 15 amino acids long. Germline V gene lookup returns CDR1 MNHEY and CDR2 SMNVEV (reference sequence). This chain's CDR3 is CASSLRQGGNQPQHF. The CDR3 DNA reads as TGTGCCAGCAGTCTCCGACAGGGAGGCAATCAGCCCCAGCATTTT.

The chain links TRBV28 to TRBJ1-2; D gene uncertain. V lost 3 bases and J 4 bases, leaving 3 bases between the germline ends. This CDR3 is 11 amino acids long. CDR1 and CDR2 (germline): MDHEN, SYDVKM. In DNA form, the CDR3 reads TGTGCCAGCAGTTTGTCCTATGGCTACACCTTC. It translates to CASSLSYGYTF.

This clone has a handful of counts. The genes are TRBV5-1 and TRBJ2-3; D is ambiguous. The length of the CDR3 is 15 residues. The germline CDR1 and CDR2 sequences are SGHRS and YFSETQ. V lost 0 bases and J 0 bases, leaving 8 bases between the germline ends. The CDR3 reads CASSLAGRSTDTQYF. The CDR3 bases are TGCGCCAGCAGCTTGGCTGGCAGGAGCACAGATACGCAGTATTTT. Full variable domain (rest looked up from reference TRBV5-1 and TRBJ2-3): KAGVTQTPRYLIKTRGQQVTLSCSPISGHRSVSWYQQTPGQGLQFLFEYFSETQRNKGNFPGRFSGRQFSNSRSEMNVSTLELGDSALYLCASSLAGRSTDTQYFGPGTRLTVL.

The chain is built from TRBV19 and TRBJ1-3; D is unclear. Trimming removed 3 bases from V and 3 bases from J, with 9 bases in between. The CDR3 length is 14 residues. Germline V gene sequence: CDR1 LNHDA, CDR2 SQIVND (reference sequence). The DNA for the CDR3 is TGTGCCAGTAGTATCCGCAAGGATGGAAACACCATATATTTT. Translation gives CASSIRKDGNTIYF.

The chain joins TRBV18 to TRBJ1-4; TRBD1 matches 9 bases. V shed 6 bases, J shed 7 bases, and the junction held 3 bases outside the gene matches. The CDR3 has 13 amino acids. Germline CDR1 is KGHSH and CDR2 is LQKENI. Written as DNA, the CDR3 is TGTGCCAGCTCTCGGGACAGGGTTGAAAAACTGTTTTTT. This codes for CASSRDRVEKLFF. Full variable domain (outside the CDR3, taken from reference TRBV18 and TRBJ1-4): NAGVMQNPRHLVRRRGQEARLRCSPMKGHSHVYWYRQLPEEGLKFMVYLQKENIIDESGMPKERFSAEFPKEGPSILRIQQVVRGDSAAYFCASSRDRVEKLFFGSGTQLSVL.

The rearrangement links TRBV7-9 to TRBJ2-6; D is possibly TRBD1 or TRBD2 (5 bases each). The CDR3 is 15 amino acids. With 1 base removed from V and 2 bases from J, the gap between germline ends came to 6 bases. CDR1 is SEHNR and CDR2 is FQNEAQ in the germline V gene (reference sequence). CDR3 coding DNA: TGTGCCAGCAGCTTAGGGGGGACTGGGGCCAACGTCCTGACTTTC. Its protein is CASSLGGTGANVLTF.

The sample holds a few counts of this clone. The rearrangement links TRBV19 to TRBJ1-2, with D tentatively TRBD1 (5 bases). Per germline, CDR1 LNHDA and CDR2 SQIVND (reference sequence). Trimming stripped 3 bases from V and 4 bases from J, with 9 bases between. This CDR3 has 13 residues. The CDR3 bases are TGTGCCAGTAGTATGAGGGGTACCTATGGCTACACCTTC. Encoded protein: CASSMRGTYGYTF.

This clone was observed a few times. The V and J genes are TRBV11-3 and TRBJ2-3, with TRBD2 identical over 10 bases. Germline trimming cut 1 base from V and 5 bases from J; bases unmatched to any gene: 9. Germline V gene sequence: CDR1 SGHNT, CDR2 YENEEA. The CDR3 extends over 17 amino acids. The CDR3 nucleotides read TGTGCCAGCAGCTTAGGAGCGACTAGCGGGCCTAAAGATACGCAGTATTTT. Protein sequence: CASSLGATSGPKDTQYF.

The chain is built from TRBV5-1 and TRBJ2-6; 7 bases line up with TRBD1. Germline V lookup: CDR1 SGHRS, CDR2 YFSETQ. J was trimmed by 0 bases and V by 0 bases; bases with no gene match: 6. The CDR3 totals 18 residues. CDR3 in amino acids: CASSLEGQAFSGANVLTF. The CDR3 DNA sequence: TGCGCCAGCAGCTTGGAAGGACAGGCGTTCTCTGGGGCCAACGTCCTGACTTTC.

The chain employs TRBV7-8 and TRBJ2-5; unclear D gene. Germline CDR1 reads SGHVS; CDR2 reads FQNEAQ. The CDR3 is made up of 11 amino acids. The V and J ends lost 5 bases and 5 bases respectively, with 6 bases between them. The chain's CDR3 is CASSPHETQYF. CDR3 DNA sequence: TGTGCCAGCAGCCCCCATGAGACCCAGTACTTC.

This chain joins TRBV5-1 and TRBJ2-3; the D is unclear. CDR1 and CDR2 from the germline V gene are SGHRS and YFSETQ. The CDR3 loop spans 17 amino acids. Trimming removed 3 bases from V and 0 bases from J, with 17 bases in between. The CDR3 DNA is TGCGCCAGCAGCTCCTCAATCGGGTACCCTAGCACAGATACGCAGTATTTT. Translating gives CASSSSIGYPSTDTQYF.

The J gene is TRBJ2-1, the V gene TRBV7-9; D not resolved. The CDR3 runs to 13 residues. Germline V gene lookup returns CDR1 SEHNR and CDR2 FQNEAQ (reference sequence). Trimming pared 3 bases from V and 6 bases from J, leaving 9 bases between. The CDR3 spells CASSLSRLNEQFF. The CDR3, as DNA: TGTGCCAGCAGCTTGTCCCGGCTCAATGAGCAGTTCTTC.

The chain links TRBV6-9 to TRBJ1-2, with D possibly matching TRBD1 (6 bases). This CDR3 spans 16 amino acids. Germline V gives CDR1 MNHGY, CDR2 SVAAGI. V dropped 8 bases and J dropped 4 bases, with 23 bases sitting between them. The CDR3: CASGRDNLKTVYGYTF. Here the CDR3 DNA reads TGTGCCAGCGGTAGGGACAATCTGAAAACCGTCTATGGCTACACCTTC.

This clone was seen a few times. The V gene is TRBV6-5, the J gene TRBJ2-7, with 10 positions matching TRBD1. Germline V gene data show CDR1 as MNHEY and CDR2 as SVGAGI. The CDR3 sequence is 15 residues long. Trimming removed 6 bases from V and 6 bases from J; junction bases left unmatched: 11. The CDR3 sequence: CASSWPGQGISEQYF. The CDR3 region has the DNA TGTGCCAGCAGCTGGCCGGGACAGGGGATCTCCGAGCAGTACTTC.

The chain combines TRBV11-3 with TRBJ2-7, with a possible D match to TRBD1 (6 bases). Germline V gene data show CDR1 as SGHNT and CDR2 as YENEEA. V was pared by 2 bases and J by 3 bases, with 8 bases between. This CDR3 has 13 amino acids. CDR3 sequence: CASSLRQDYEQYF. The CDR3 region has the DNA TGTGCCAGCAGCTTAAGACAGGACTACGAGCAGTACTTC.

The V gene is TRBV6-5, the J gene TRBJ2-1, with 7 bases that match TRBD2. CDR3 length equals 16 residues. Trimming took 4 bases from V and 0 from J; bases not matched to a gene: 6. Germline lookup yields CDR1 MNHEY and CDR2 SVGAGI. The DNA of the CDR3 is TGTGCCAGCAGTTCCGAGCGGGATAGCTCCTACAATGAGCAGTTCTTC. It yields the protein CASSSERDSSYNEQFF.

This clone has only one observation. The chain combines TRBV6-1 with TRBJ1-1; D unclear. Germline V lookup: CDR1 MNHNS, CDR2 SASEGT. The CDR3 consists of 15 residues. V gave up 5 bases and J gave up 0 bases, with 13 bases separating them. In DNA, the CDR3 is TGTGCCAGCAGTCCTGGAGACTTTATGAACACTGAAGCTTTCTTT. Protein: CASSPGDFMNTEAFF.

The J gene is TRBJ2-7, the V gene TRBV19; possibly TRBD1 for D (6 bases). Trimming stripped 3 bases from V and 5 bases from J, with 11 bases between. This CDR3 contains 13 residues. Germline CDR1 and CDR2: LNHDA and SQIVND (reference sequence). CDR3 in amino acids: CASSIRGSDEQYF. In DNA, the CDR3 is TGTGCCAGTAGTATCAGGGGTAGTGACGAGCAGTACTTC.

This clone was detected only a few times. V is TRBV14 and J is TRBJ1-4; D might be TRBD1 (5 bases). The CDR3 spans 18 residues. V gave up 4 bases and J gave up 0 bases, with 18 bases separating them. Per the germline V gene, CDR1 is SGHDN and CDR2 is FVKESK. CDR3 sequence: CASSLKAALGATNEKLFF. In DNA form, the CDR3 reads TGTGCCAGCAGCCTCAAGGCGGCGTTGGGGGCAACTAATGAAAAACTGTTTTTT.